The next 27 T cell receptor beta chains were all read from a single sample in a study of CD8+ T cells in alopecia areata. Specified treatment: oral pan-JAK inhibitor, 5-10 mg twice daily. Following RNA extraction, reverse transcription yielded cDNA that acted as the sequencing template. Measured with immunoSEQ multiplex PCR; TCRdb has only the in-frame clones, and not every one. The data contain under 300,000 clones, 60% of them singletons. This sample comprised CD4+ T cells sorted from blood, obtained between weeks 51 and 54, from a patient treated with tofacitinib. These receptors were collected from a human donor with alopecia areata.

This clone was counted a few times. The gene calls are TRBV10-3 and TRBJ2-5, with D tentatively TRBD1 (6 bases). V was cut by 5 bases and J by 6 bases, with 13 bases left in between. Germline V CDR1 and CDR2: ENHRY, SYGVKD. This CDR3 has 13 amino acids. CDR3 in DNA: TGTGCCATCAGTCCGTTGCAGGGGCAGACCCAGTACTTC. It is translated as CAISPLQGQTQYF.

This clone occurred a few times. The chain employs TRBV27 and TRBJ2-3, with a tentative D call TRBD2 (7 bases). The CDR3 consists of 16 residues. Trimming pared 3 bases from V and 4 bases from J, leaving 17 bases between. Germline CDR1 and CDR2: MNHEY and SMNVEV (reference sequence). CDR3 amino acids: CASSLGGREGADTQYF. The CDR3 nucleotides are TGTGCCAGCAGTTTGGGGGGGCGAGAGGGAGCAGATACGCAGTATTTT.

The chain couples TRBV30 to TRBJ2-5; weak D call: TRBD1 (5 bases). The ends were cut back, 5 bases at V and 2 bases at J, with 15 bases in the middle. The CDR3 contains 14 residues. CDR1 and CDR2 (germline): GTSNPN, SVGIG (reference sequence). CDR3 sequence reads: CAWVRMGRQETQYF. CDR3 nucleotides: TGTGCCTGGGTGCGGATGGGGCGACAAGAGACCCAGTACTTC.

The CDR3 DNA is TGCAGCGTTGCCCAGGGGACAGGTCATTACAATGAGCAGTTCTTC. It is translated as CSVAQGTGHYNEQFF. The chain links TRBV29-1 to TRBJ2-1, with 8 bases lining up with TRBD1. Per the germline V gene, CDR1 is SQVTM and CDR2 is ANQGSEA. The V gene end was trimmed by 4 bases and the J gene end by 4 bases; junction bases not matched to a gene: 9. The CDR3 length is 15 residues.

This clone occurred a few times. The V call is TRBV19, the J call TRBJ2-3; 7 bases are shared with TRBD2. With V trimmed by 5 bases and J by 4 bases, 12 bases remained unmatched. The CDR3 totals 16 residues. CDR1 and CDR2 (germline): LNHDA, SQIVND (reference sequence). The chain's CDR3 is CASSFLGGSVPDTQYF. The CDR3 bases are TGTGCCAGTAGTTTCCTCGGGGGGTCAGTCCCAGATACGCAGTATTTT.

This clone was seen a single time. The chain combines TRBV2 with TRBJ2-3, with unresolved D. The CDR3 runs 13 residues. Germline CDR1 SNHLY, CDR2 FYNNEI. Deletions cut 1 base from V and 8 bases from J, with 10 bases between. This CDR3 reads CASSEDGLGTQYF. The CDR3 coding sequence is TGTGCCAGCAGTGAAGACGGCCTAGGTACGCAGTATTTT.

The sample holds a few counts of this clone. The chain carries TRBV30 and TRBJ1-2; 8 nucleotides line up with TRBD1. The CDR3 loop spans 18 amino acids. Germline V lookup: CDR1 GTSNPN, CDR2 SVGIG (reference sequence). The V segment lost 0 bases and the J segment 6 bases; nucleotides outside the gene matches: 18. The CDR3 DNA reads as TGTGCCTGGAGTGTATTCCCGTCTCCCGCAGGGGGCGGGAATGGCTACACCTTC. Amino acids: CAWSVFPSPAGGGNGYTF. The entire variable domain, with the rest obtained from reference TRBV30 and TRBJ1-2, is as follows: SQTIHQWPATLVQPVGSPLSLECTVEGTSNPNLYWYRQAAGRGLQLLFYSVGIGQISSEVPQNLSASRPQDRQFILSSKKLLLSDSGFYLCAWSVFPSPAGGGNGYTFGSGTRLTVV.

The rearrangement joins TRBV11-2 to TRBJ2-7; D is ambiguous. CDR1 and CDR2 from the germline V gene are SGHAT and FQNNGV. V lost 7 bases, J lost 3 bases, and 16 bases lay in between. The CDR3 has 14 amino acids. The CDR3 sequence is CASMSVANLYEQYF. CDR3 sequence (DNA): TGTGCCAGCATGTCCGTGGCCAACCTCTACGAGCAGTACTTC.

The gene calls are TRBV30 and TRBJ2-5; D may be TRBD2 (5 bases). The CDR3 runs to 13 residues. Germline V gene sequence: CDR1 GTSNPN, CDR2 SVGIG (reference sequence). With 1 base removed from V and 5 bases from J, the gap between germline ends came to 11 bases. This CDR3 reads CAWSDSLAETQYF. The DNA of the CDR3 is TGTGCCTGGAGTGATAGCTTAGCGGAGACCCAGTACTTC. Using reference TRBV30 and TRBJ2-5 for the parts outside the CDR3, the full variable domain is SQTIHQWPATLVQPVGSPLSLECTVEGTSNPNLYWYRQAAGRGLQLLFYSVGIGQISSEVPQNLSASRPQDRQFILSSKKLLLSDSGFYLCAWSDSLAETQYFGPGTRLLVL.

The chain joins TRBV10-3 to TRBJ1-1, with 8 bases that match TRBD1. The CDR3 has 15 residues. Germline V CDR1 and CDR2: ENHRY, SYGVKD. The V segment lost 0 bases and the J segment 6 bases; nucleotides outside the gene matches: 6. CDR3 sequence: CAISESIQGGPEAFF. The CDR3 nucleotides read TGTGCCATCAGTGAGTCGATACAGGGGGGCCCTGAAGCTTTCTTT.

The V and J genes are TRBV10-2 and TRBJ2-5, with 8 bases that match TRBD1. CDR3 length: 14 residues. Germline V gene sequence: CDR1 WSHSY, CDR2 SAAADI. V trimming: 7 bases; J trimming: 5 bases; junction bases outside the gene matches: 9. The DNA of the CDR3 is TGCGCCAGCAAATTGACAGGGGCCCACGAGACCCAGTACTTC. Its translation is CASKLTGAHETQYF.

The genes are TRBV2 and TRBJ2-3, with 11 bases lining up with TRBD2. CDR3 length equals 15 residues. Trimming cost V 4 bases and J 2 bases; bases outside gene matches: 2. Germline CDR1 SNHLY, CDR2 FYNNEI. The CDR3, as DNA: TGTGCCAGCAGTGGACTAGCGGGGATCACAGATACGCAGTATTTT. This encodes CASSGLAGITDTQYF.

Only a few counts were recorded for this clone. The chain combines TRBV9 with TRBJ1-2; possibly TRBD1 for D (5 bases). In germline, CDR1 is SGDLS, CDR2 YYNGEE. Trimming cost V 3 bases and J 4 bases, with 10 bases left between them. This CDR3 has 13 amino acids. CDR3 in DNA: TGTGCCAGCAGCGCCGGTGGGGGCTATGGCTACACCTTC. Translated: CASSAGGGYGYTF.

V usage is TRBV29-1 and J usage is TRBJ1-1; TRBD1 is a possible D gene (5 bases). This CDR3 comprises 12 residues. With 7 bases removed from V and 4 bases from J, the gap between germline ends came to 13 bases. Germline V gives CDR1 SQVTM, CDR2 ANQGSEA. The CDR3 nucleotides read TGCAGCGGGGGGGAGAAGGGCACTGAAGCTTTCTTT. This gives the protein CSGGEKGTEAFF.

The chain recombines TRBV5-1 with TRBJ2-7; D may match TRBD1 or TRBD2 (5 bases each). V was cut by 4 bases and J by 3 bases, with 11 bases left in between. This CDR3 is 13 amino acids long. Germline assignment: CDR1 SGHRS and CDR2 YFSETQ. The CDR3 DNA reads TGCGCCAGCAGCCGCTGGGACGACTACGAGCAGTACTTC. It encodes CASSRWDDYEQYF.

This clone appeared once. The gene calls are TRBV29-1 and TRBJ1-2; 7 bases agree with TRBD1. The CDR3 is 14 amino acids. J gave up 3 bases and V 6 bases, and 10 bases lay outside the gene matches. The V gene's germline CDR1 is SQVTM and CDR2 ANQGSEA. The CDR3 is CSVDRQGLHYGYTF. CDR3 bases: TGCAGCGTCGATAGACAGGGCCTACACTATGGCTACACCTTC.

CDR3 in DNA: TGTGCCAGCAGCGTAGGCAGGGGGTTGGGCAATCAGCCCCAGCATTTT. It specifies CASSVGRGLGNQPQHF. The rearrangement joins TRBV5-6 to TRBJ1-5; 7 nucleotides line up with TRBD1. Germline CDR1 is SGHDT and CDR2 is YYEEEE. Losses at the gene ends were 4 bases for V and 2 bases for J; bases not matched to a gene: 9. CDR3 length equals 16 residues.

The chain employs TRBV4-2 and TRBJ1-4; D call uncertain. CDR1 LGHNA and CDR2 YNFKEQ come from the germline V gene. This CDR3 has 16 residues. Trimming left V 0 bases short and J 5 bases short, with 13 bases between. This CDR3 reads CASSQESGNWNEKLFF. The CDR3 DNA reads TGTGCCAGCAGCCAAGAATCGGGTAACTGGAATGAAAAACTGTTTTTT.

This chain links TRBV27 with TRBJ2-4; tentative D call: TRBD2 (6 bases). V lost 3 bases and J lost 11, with 17 bases in between. There are 14 residues in the CDR3. Germline CDR1 is MNHEY and CDR2 is SMNVEV (reference sequence). In DNA, the CDR3 is TGTGCCAGCAGTTTGCCGGGACTCCCATCGGTTCAGTACTTC. Protein: CASSLPGLPSVQYF.

The genes are TRBV7-2 and TRBJ1-1; the D gene is possibly TRBD1 (5 bases). With 5 bases removed from V and 0 bases from J, the gap between germline ends came to 19 bases. The CDR3 runs 17 residues. Germline lookup yields CDR1 SGHTA and CDR2 FQGNSA. CDR3 protein: CASSPRGGAWVNTEAFF. As DNA, the CDR3 is TGTGCCAGCAGCCCGCGGGGCGGGGCATGGGTGAACACTGAAGCTTTCTTT.

The V call is TRBV13, the J call TRBJ2-7; D is perhaps TRBD2 (6 bases). Between the trimmed V and J ends, which lost 3 bases and 5 bases, there was a span of 11 bases. CDR1 is PRHDT and CDR2 is FYEKMQ in the germline V gene (reference sequence). CDR3 length: 13 amino acids. The CDR3 DNA reads as TGTGCCAGCAGCTTCCCGGGGGTACACGAGCAGTACTTC. Its protein is CASSFPGVHEQYF.

The CDR3 bases are TGTGCCAGCAGTGAATGGGGACTTAGCTCCTACGAGCAGTACTTC. The encoded protein is CASSEWGLSSYEQYF. The chain couples TRBV25-1 to TRBJ2-7, with D possibly being TRBD2 (6 bases). V dropped 1 base and J dropped 0 bases, with 10 bases sitting between them. Germline loops: CDR1 MGHDK, CDR2 SYGVNS. The CDR3 totals 15 residues.

The V call is TRBV7-2, the J call TRBJ2-5; 10 bases are a match to TRBD1. Losses at the gene ends were 5 bases for V and 3 bases for J; bases not matched to a gene: 9. Per the germline V gene, CDR1 is SGHTA and CDR2 is FQGNSA. This CDR3 contains 16 residues. CDR3 protein: CASSVKAGTGEETQYF. The CDR3 bases are TGTGCCAGCAGCGTGAAGGCCGGGACAGGGGAAGAGACCCAGTACTTC. The variable domain in full, completed from reference TRBV7-2 and TRBJ2-5, reads GAGVSQSPSNKVTEKGKDVELRCDPISGHTALYWYRQSLGQGLEFLIYFQGNSAPDKSGLPSDRFSAERTGGSVSTLTIQRTQQEDSAVYLCASSVKAGTGEETQYFGPGTRLLVL.

The V call is TRBV10-3, the J call TRBJ2-5; perhaps D is TRBD1 or TRBD2 (5 bases each). With 5 bases removed from V and 5 bases from J, the gap between germline ends came to 6 bases. The CDR3 is 11 amino acids. Germline values: CDR1 ENHRY, CDR2 SYGVKD. The chain's CDR3 is CAISWGETQYF. The CDR3 coding sequence is TGTGCCATCAGTTGGGGGGAGACCCAGTACTTC.

There are a few counts of this clone. The V call is TRBV29-1, the J call TRBJ2-4; no reliable D call. V shed 6 bases and J shed 12 bases, with 15 bases lying between them. The CDR3 has 11 residues. Germline loops: CDR1 SQVTM, CDR2 ANQGSEA. The CDR3, as DNA: TGCAGCGTGGGCAGCGCGGCGTATCAGTACTTC. The encoded protein is CSVGSAAYQYF.

The V and J genes are TRBV7-2 and TRBJ2-5; no firm D call. Germline V gene sequence: CDR1 SGHTA, CDR2 FQGNSA. The CDR3 loop spans 14 amino acids. Trimming left V 1 base short and J 5 bases short, with 11 bases between. The CDR3 loop reads CASSLEGRKETQYF. CDR3 DNA sequence: TGTGCCAGCAGCTTAGAAGGGCGCAAGGAGACCCAGTACTTC.

The chain employs TRBV30 and TRBJ1-6; a possible D gene is TRBD1 (5 bases). V was pared by 2 bases and J by 5 bases, with 13 bases between. The germline CDR1 and CDR2 sequences are GTSNPN and SVGIG (reference sequence). The CDR3 length is 15 residues. CDR3 protein: CAWSPPGPHNSPLHF. CDR3 nucleotides: TGTGCCTGGAGTCCACCGGGACCCCATAATTCACCCCTCCACTTT.